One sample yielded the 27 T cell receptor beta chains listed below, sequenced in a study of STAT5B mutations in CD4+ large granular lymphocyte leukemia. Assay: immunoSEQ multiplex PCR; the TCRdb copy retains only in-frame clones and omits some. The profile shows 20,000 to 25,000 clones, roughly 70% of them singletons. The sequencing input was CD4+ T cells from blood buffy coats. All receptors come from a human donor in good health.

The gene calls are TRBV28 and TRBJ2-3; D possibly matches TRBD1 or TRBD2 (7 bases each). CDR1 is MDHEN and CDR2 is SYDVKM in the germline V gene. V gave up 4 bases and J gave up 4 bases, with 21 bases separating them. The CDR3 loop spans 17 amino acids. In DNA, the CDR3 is TGTGCCAGCAGTTCAATCCCAGGGGGGGCCAAGTCAGATACGCAGTATTTT. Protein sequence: CASSSIPGGAKSDTQYF.

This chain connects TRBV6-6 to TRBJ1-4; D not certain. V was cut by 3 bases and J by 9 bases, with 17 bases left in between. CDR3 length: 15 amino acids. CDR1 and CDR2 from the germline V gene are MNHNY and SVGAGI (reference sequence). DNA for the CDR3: TGTGCCAGCAGTTATACCGCCGGACGCTATCAAAAACTGTTTTTT. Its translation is CASSYTAGRYQKLFF.

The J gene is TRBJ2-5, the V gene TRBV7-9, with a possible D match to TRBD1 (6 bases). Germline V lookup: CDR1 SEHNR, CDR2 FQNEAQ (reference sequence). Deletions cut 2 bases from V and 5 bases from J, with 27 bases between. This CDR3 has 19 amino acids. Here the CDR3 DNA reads TGTGCCAGCAGCTTAATTCAGACAGGCAAGACGATTATATGGGAGACCCAGTACTTC. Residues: CASSLIQTGKTIIWETQYF.

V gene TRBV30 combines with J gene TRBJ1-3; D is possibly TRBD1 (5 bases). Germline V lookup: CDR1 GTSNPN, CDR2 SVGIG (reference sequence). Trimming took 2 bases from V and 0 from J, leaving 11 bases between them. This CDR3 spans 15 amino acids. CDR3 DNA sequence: TGTGCCTGGAGTTTAAGGGGCGCCTCTGGAAACACCATATATTTT. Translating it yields CAWSLRGASGNTIYF.

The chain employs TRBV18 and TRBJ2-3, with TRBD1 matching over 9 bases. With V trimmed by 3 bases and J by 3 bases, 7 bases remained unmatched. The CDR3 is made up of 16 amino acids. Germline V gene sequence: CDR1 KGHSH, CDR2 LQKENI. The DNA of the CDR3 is TGTGCCAGCTCACCTTCTCTGGGACAGGGAACAGATACGCAGTATTTT. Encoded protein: CASSPSLGQGTDTQYF.

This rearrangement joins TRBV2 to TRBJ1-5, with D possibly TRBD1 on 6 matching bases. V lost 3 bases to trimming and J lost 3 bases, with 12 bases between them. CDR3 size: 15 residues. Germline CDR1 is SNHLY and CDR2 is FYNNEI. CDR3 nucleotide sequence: TGTGCCAGCAGTGACGACAGGAAACTCAATCAGCCCCAGCATTTT. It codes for CASSDDRKLNQPQHF.

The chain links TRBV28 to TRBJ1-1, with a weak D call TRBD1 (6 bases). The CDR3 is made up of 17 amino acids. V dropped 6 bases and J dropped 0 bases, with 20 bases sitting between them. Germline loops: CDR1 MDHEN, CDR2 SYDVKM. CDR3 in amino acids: CASSPGGGYSMNTEAFF. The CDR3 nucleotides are TGTGCCAGCAGCCCGGGGGGGGGCTACTCCATGAACACTGAAGCTTTCTTT.

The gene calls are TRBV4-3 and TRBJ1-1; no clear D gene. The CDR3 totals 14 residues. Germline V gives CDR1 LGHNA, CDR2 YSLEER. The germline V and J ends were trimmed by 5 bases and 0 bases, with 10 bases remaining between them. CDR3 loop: CASSLSRMNTEAFF. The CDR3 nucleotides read TGCGCCAGCAGCTTGTCTCGAATGAACACTGAAGCTTTCTTT.

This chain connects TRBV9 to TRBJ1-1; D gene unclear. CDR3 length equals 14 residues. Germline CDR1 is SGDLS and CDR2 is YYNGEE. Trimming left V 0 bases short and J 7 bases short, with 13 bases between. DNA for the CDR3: TGTGCCAGCAGCGTAGCTGGGGAGTCGGGTGAAGCTTTCTTT. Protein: CASSVAGESGEAFF.

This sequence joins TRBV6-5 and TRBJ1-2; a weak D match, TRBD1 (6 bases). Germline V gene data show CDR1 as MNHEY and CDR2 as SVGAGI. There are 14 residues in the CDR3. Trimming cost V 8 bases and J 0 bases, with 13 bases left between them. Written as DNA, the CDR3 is TGTGCCAGCGGGATTACAGGGTCTAACTATGGCTACACCTTC. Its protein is CASGITGSNYGYTF.

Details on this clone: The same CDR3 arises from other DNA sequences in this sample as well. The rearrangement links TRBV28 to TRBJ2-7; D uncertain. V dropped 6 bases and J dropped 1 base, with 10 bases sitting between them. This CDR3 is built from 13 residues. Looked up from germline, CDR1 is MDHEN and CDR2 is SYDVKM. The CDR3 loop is CASRRQGSYEQYF. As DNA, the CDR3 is TGTGCCAGCAGACGACAAGGTTCCTACGAGCAGTACTTC.

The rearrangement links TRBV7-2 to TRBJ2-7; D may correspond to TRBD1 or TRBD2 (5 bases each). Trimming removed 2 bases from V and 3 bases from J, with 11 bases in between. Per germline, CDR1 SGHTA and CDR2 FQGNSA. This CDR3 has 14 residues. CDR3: CASSLSGAIYEQYF. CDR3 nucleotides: TGTGCCAGCAGCTTATCCGGGGCCATCTACGAGCAGTACTTC.

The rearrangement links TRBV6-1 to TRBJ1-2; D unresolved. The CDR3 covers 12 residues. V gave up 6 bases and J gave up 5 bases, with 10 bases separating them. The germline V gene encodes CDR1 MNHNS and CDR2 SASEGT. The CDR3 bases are TGTGCCAGCAGCCGGCGTACATATGGCTACACCTTC. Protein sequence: CASSRRTYGYTF.

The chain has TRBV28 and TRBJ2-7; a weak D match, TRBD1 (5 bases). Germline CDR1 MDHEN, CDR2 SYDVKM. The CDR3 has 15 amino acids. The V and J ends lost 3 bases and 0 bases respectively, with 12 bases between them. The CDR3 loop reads CASSLAGSSSYEQYF. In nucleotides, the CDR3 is TGTGCCAGCAGTTTGGCAGGGTCAAGCTCCTACGAGCAGTACTTC. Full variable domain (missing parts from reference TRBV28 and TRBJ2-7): DVKVTQSSRYLVKRTGEKVFLECVQDMDHENMFWYRQDPGLGLRLIYFSYDVKMKEKGDIPEGYSVSREKKERFSLILESASTNQTSMYLCASSLAGSSSYEQYFGPGTRLTVT.

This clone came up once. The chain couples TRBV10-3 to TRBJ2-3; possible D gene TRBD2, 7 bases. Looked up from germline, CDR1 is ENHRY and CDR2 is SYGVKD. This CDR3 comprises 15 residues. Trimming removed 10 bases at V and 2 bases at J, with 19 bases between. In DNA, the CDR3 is TGTGCCACCTTTCACCCCGCGGGGGCCACAGATACGCAGTATTTT. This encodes CATFHPAGATDTQYF.

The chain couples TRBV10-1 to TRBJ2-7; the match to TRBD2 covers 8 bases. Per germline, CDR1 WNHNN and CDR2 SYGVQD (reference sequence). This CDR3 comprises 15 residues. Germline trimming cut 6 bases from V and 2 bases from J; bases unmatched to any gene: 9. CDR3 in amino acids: CASRVTSGLPYEQYF. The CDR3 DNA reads TGCGCCAGCAGGGTTACTAGCGGCCTCCCCTACGAGCAGTACTTC.

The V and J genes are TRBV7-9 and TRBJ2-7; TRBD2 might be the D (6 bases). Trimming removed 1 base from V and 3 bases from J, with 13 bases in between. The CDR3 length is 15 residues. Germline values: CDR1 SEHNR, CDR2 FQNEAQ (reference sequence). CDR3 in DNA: TGTGCCAGCAGCTTAGGCGGGGTTGCTATCTACGAGCAGTACTTC. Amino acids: CASSLGGVAIYEQYF.

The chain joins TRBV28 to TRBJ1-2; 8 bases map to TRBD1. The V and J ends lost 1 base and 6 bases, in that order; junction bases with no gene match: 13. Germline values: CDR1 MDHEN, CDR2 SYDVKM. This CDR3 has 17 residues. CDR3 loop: CASSLFAPGQGRNGYTF. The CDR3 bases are TGTGCCAGCAGTTTATTTGCCCCCGGACAGGGAAGAAATGGCTACACCTTC.

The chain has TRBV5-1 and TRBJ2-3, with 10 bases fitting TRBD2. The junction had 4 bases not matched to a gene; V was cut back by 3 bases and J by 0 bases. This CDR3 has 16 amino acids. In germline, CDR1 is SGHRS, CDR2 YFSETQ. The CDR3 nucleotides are TGCGCCAGCAGCTCTTCTAGCGGGGGTAGCACAGATACGCAGTATTTT. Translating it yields CASSSSSGGSTDTQYF.

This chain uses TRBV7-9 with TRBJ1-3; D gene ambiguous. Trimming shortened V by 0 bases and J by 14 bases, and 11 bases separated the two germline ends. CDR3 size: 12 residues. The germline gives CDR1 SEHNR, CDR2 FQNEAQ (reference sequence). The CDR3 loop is CASSLARGSVYF. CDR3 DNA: TGTGCCAGCAGCTTAGCCAGAGGGTCGGTATATTTT.

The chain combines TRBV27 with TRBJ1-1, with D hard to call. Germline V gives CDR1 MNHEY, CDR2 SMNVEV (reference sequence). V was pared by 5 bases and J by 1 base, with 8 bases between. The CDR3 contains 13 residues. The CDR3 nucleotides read TGTGCCAGCAGTAATGAGTCGAACACTGAAGCTTTCTTT. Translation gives CASSNESNTEAFF.

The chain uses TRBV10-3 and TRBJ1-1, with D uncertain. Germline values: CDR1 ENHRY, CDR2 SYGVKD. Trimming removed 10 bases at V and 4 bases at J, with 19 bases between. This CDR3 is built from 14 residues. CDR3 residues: CATHGREGGTEAFF. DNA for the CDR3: TGTGCCACACACGGGCGCGAGGGAGGCACTGAAGCTTTCTTT.

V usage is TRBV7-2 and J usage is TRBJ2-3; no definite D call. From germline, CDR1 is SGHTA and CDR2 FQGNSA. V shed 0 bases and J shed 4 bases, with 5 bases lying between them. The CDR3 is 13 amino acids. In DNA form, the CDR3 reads TGTGCCAGCAGCTTAGCGTGGGCAGATACGCAGTATTTT. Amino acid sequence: CASSLAWADTQYF.

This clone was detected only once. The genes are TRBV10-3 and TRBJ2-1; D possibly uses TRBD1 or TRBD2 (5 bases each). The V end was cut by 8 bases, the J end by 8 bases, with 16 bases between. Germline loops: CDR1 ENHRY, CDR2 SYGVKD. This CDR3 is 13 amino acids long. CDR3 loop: CAIGTGIGDEQFF. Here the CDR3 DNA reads TGTGCCATCGGGACGGGAATAGGCGATGAGCAGTTCTTC.

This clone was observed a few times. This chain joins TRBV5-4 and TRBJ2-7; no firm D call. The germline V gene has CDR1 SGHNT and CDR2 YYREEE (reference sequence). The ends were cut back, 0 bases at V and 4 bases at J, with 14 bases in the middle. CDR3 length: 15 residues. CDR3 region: CASSLEGTRGYEQYF. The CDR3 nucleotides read TGTGCCAGCAGCTTGGAGGGTACTCGTGGGTACGAGCAGTACTTC.

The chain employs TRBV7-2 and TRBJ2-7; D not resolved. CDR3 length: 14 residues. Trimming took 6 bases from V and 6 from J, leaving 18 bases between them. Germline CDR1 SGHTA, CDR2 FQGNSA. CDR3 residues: CASRKQDQLSEQYF. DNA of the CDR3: TGTGCCAGCAGGAAACAAGATCAGCTCTCCGAGCAGTACTTC.

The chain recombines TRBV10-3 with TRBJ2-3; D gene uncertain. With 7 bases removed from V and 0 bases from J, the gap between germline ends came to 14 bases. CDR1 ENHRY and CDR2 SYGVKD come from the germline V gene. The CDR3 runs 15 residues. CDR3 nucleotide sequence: TGTGCCATCAAAGACGGAGTCTCTAGCACAGATACGCAGTATTTT. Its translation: CAIKDGVSSTDTQYF.